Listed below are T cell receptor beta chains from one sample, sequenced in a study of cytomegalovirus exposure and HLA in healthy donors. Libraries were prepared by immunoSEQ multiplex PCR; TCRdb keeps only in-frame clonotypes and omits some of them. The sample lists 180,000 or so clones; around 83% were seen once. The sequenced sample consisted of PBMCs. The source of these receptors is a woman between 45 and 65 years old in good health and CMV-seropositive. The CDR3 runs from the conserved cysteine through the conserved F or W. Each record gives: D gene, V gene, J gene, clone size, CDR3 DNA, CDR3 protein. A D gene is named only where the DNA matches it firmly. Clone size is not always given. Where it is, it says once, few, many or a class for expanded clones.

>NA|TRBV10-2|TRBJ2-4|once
TGCGCCAGCAGTGAAAGGGCGGGAATAGCCAAAAACAGTCAGTACTTC
CASSERAGIAKNSQYF
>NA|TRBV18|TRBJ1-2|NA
TGTGCCAGCTCACCGGGCGCCACGAACTATGGCTACACCTTC
CASSPGATNYGYTF
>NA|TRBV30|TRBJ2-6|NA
TGTGCCGTAGACTGGACAGCCTCTGGGGCCAACGGCCTGACTTTC
CAVDWTASGANGLTF
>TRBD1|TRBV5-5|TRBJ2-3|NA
TGTGCCAGCAGCGGGACAGGGGGCACAGATACGCAGTATTTT
CASSGTGGTDTQYF
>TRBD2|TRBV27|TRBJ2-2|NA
TGTGCCAGCAGTTTTTCCGGACTAGCGGGAGGGACCGGGGAGCTGTTTTTT
CASSFSGLAGGTGELFF
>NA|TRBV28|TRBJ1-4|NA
TGTGCCAGCAGTTCCAGGGATGAAAAACTGTTTTTT
CASSSRDEKLFF
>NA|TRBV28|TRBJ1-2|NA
TGTGCCAGCAGATCCACCTCACAGGGATACTATGGCTACACCTTC
CASRSTSQGYYGYTF
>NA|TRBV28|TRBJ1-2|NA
TGTGCCAGCAGTTTAGTCTGGGGGCGCGGCTATGGCTACACCTTC
CASSLVWGRGYGYTF
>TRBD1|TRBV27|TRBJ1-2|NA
TGTGCCAGCACCACAGGGGGATATGGCTACACCTTC
CASTTGGYGYTF
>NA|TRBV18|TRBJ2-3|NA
TGTGCCAGCTCACCAAGGGGGAGCACAGATACGCAGTATTTT
CASSPRGSTDTQYF
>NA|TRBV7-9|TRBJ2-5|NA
TGTGCCAGCAGCTTACACACAGTCCAAGAGACCCAGTACTTC
CASSLHTVQETQYF